This passage covers 24 T cell receptor beta chains from one sample sequenced in a study of technical replicates of blood from several donors. Data came from immunoSEQ multiplex PCR; TCRdb stores just in-frame clones and leaves some out. The top ten clones hold roughly 5% of a sample with about 75,000 clones, 91% of them seen once. Sequenced input: PBMCs. These receptors were collected from a human donor in good health. Some clones in this sample may be carry-over from other donors' samples.

This rearrangement joins TRBV7-9 to TRBJ1-2; the match to TRBD1 covers 8 bases. The V gene end was trimmed by 1 base and the J gene end by 5 bases; junction bases not matched to a gene: 15. The V gene's germline CDR1 is SEHNR and CDR2 FQNEAQ (reference sequence). The CDR3 runs to 18 residues. The CDR3 DNA reads as TGTGCCAGCAGCTTAGTGCTACCCCTGCCGGGACAGGATTATGGCTACACCTTC. Protein: CASSLVLPLPGQDYGYTF.

The genes are TRBV15 and TRBJ1-6; the match to TRBD1 covers 8 bases. Per the germline V gene, CDR1 is LNHNV and CDR2 is YYDKDF (reference sequence). Trimming took 6 bases from V and 4 from J; bases not matched to a gene: 8. There are 16 residues in the CDR3. CDR3 sequence reads: CATSKGQGTYNSPLHF. Written as DNA, the CDR3 is TGTGCCACCAGTAAAGGACAGGGCACATATAATTCACCCCTCCACTTT.

The rearrangement joins TRBV30 to TRBJ1-2; D perhaps matches TRBD1 (5 bases). V lost 5 bases and J lost 8, with 12 bases in between. Germline V gives CDR1 GTSNPN, CDR2 SVGIG (reference sequence). The CDR3 runs 11 residues. The CDR3 DNA sequence: TGTGCCTGGGACAGCGCGAGGGGCTACACCTTC. Protein sequence: CAWDSARGYTF.

This chain links TRBV20-1 with TRBJ2-7; D is possibly TRBD1 (5 bases). Germline V gene lookup returns CDR1 DFQATT and CDR2 SNEGSKA (reference sequence). Trimming took 8 bases from V and 2 from J, leaving 10 bases between them. The CDR3 covers 11 residues. The CDR3 here is CSLGVTYEQYF. The CDR3 DNA reads TGCAGTCTAGGGGTCACCTACGAGCAGTACTTC.

The chain combines TRBV7-2 with TRBJ2-7, with D possibly TRBD1 on 6 matching bases. The length of the CDR3 is 15 residues. V lost 4 bases to trimming and J lost 2 bases, with 15 bases between them. In germline, CDR1 is SGHTA, CDR2 FQGNSA. CDR3 loop: CASSSQDSAPYEQYF. CDR3 sequence (DNA): TGTGCCAGCAGCTCCCAGGACAGTGCTCCCTACGAGCAGTACTTC.

The sample holds a few counts of this clone. The CDR3 DNA reads TGCGCCAGCAGCGCGGGAGGCGGGTATTCACCCCTCCACTTT. This encodes CASSAGGGYSPLHF. The chain links TRBV5-1 to TRBJ1-6; the D is unclear. Looked up from germline, CDR1 is SGHRS and CDR2 is YFSETQ. V lost 4 bases, J lost 8 bases, and 13 bases lay in between. The CDR3 is 14 amino acids.

This chain uses TRBV29-1 with TRBJ1-2; TRBD1 aligns across 12 bases. From germline, CDR1 is SQVTM and CDR2 ANQGSEA. The junction had 8 bases not matched to a gene; V was cut back by 7 bases and J by 8 bases. The CDR3 totals 13 residues. This chain's CDR3 is CSARDRGLVGYTF. As DNA, the CDR3 is TGCAGCGCCCGGGACAGGGGGCTAGTAGGCTACACCTTC.

This clone was observed a few times. The V call is TRBV7-8, the J call TRBJ2-4; D perhaps matches TRBD2 (5 bases). CDR3 length: 12 residues. V gave up 5 bases and J gave up 9 bases, with 11 bases separating them. The V gene's germline CDR1 is SGHVS and CDR2 FQNEAQ. The chain's CDR3 is CASSRDQSIQYF. In DNA form, the CDR3 reads TGTGCCAGCAGCCGGGATCAAAGCATTCAGTACTTC.

This chain links TRBV9 with TRBJ2-1, with D uncertain. The V end lost 3 bases, the J end lost 3 bases, and 10 bases lay between the germline ends. The CDR3 is 14 residues long. Per germline, CDR1 SGDLS and CDR2 YYNGEE. CDR3 sequence (DNA): TGTGCCAGCAGCGAGAGCCCAGGCTACAATGAGCAGTTCTTC. Its translation is CASSESPGYNEQFF.

The chain links TRBV9 to TRBJ2-5, with TRBD1 matching 8 bases. This CDR3 is built from 16 residues. From germline, CDR1 is SGDLS and CDR2 YYNGEE. V shed 4 bases and J 4 bases; nucleotides not matched to a gene: 12. CDR3 DNA sequence: TGTGCCAGCAGCACCTATGGACAGGGCGAACGAGAGACCCAGTACTTC. Translation gives CASSTYGQGERETQYF. The variable domain in full, completed from reference TRBV9 and TRBJ2-5, reads DSGVTQTPKHLITATGQRVTLRCSPRSGDLSVYWYQQSLDQGLQFLIQYYNGEERAKGNILERFSAQQFPDLHSELNLSSLELGDSALYFCASSTYGQGERETQYFGPGTRLLVL.

The chain has TRBV7-3 and TRBJ2-1; 13 nucleotides line up with TRBD2. The V segment lost 5 bases and the J segment 9 bases; nucleotides outside the gene matches: 4. Germline CDR1 and CDR2: SGHTA and FQGTGA. This CDR3 is built from 14 residues. CDR3 residues: CASSVLAGGSEQFF. DNA for the CDR3: TGTGCCAGCAGCGTACTAGCGGGAGGGAGTGAGCAGTTCTTC.

V is TRBV7-9 and J is TRBJ2-1; 8 nucleotides align to TRBD1. Losses at the gene ends were 2 bases for V and 8 bases for J; bases not matched to a gene: 11. The CDR3 spans 16 residues. Germline V lookup: CDR1 SEHNR, CDR2 FQNEAQ (reference sequence). In nucleotides, the CDR3 is TGTGCCAGCAGCTTATGGGGCAGGGGGCCAGAGGATGAGCAGTTCTTC. Its protein product is CASSLWGRGPEDEQFF.

DNA for the CDR3: TGTGCCAGCAGTTTAGGGGACAGGGGGCGAGAGACCCAGTACTTC. Its protein is CASSLGDRGRETQYF. The V call is TRBV27, the J call TRBJ2-5; 12 nucleotides line up with TRBD1. The V segment lost 2 bases and the J segment 4 bases; nucleotides outside the gene matches: 2. Germline CDR1 is MNHEY and CDR2 is SMNVEV (reference sequence). This CDR3 comprises 15 residues.

The CDR3 DNA sequence: TGTGCCAGCAGCTCACGACTAGCGGGAGAGACCCAGTACTTC. It specifies CASSSRLAGETQYF. The rearrangement links TRBV7-9 to TRBJ2-5, with 10 bases matching TRBD2. This CDR3 contains 14 residues. Trimming took 4 bases from V and 4 from J; bases not matched to a gene: 3. Germline CDR1 reads SEHNR; CDR2 reads FQNEAQ (reference sequence).

The chain links TRBV7-2 to TRBJ1-3; 7 nucleotides match TRBD1. Germline V CDR1 and CDR2: SGHTA, FQGNSA. The trim removed 4 bases at V and 4 bases at J, leaving 10 bases unmatched. This CDR3 contains 16 residues. This chain's CDR3 is CASSWGRPRGGNTIYF. The DNA for the CDR3 is TGTGCCAGCAGCTGGGGACGGCCCAGGGGGGGAAACACCATATATTTT.

This clone was detected only a few times. This chain uses TRBV25-1 with TRBJ1-6; D may be TRBD1 (5 bases). Germline V gives CDR1 MGHDK, CDR2 SYGVNS. Trimming removed 8 bases at V and 6 bases at J, with 11 bases between. The CDR3 spans 13 residues. As DNA, the CDR3 is TGTGCCAGCTCCGCCCAGGGTAATTCACCCCTCCACTTT. Translated: CASSAQGNSPLHF.

The chain employs TRBV19 and TRBJ1-2; 8 bases line up with TRBD1. The CDR3 covers 13 residues. Trimming took 4 bases from V and 8 from J; bases not matched to a gene: 6. Germline CDR1 LNHDA, CDR2 SQIVND (reference sequence). The CDR3 loop is CASSKRTGPGYTF. The CDR3 nucleotides are TGTGCCAGTAGTAAGCGGACAGGGCCCGGCTACACCTTC.

The chain has TRBV4-1 and TRBJ1-1; D is unclear. Per the germline V gene, CDR1 is MGHRA and CDR2 is YSYEKL. The ends were cut back, 0 bases at V and 10 bases at J, with 9 bases in the middle. The CDR3 runs to 12 residues. CDR3 nucleotide sequence: TGCGCCAGCAGCCAAGATTGGTCGCGAGCTTTCTTT. Translation gives CASSQDWSRAFF.

The chain employs TRBV18 and TRBJ1-2, with D uncertain. The V end lost 1 base, the J end lost 5 bases, and 14 bases lay between the germline ends. The CDR3 contains 15 residues. Germline CDR1 is KGHSH and CDR2 is LQKENI. The CDR3 sequence: CASSPQSGAGYGYTF. The CDR3 DNA is TGTGCCAGCTCACCACAGTCGGGCGCGGGATATGGCTACACCTTC.

The gene calls are TRBV4-2 and TRBJ2-3, with a weak D call TRBD1 (5 bases). The CDR3 sequence is 16 residues long. The V gene's germline CDR1 is LGHNA and CDR2 YNFKEQ. V dropped 0 bases and J dropped 4 bases, with 14 bases sitting between them. The CDR3 here is CASSQEAIRGSDTQYF. CDR3 nucleotide sequence: TGTGCCAGCAGCCAAGAGGCGATAAGGGGCTCAGATACGCAGTATTTT.

V and J are TRBV5-1 and TRBJ1-3, with a weak D call TRBD1 (6 bases). Per germline, CDR1 SGHRS and CDR2 YFSETQ. CDR3 size: 20 residues. The V and J ends lost 2 bases and 0 bases respectively, with 24 bases between them. CDR3 sequence reads: CASSFLFRTDLTDSGNTIYF. The CDR3 coding sequence is TGCGCCAGCAGCTTCTTATTCCGGACAGACCTAACTGACTCTGGAAACACCATATATTTT.

This clone was picked up one time. V is TRBV5-6 and J is TRBJ2-5, with TRBD1 matching over 7 bases. The V and J ends lost 4 bases and 0 bases, in that order; junction bases with no gene match: 3. CDR1 SGHDT and CDR2 YYEEEE come from the germline V gene. CDR3 length: 14 residues. The DNA for the CDR3 is TGTGCCAGCAGCACAACAGGGGACCAAGAGACCCAGTACTTC. Protein product: CASSTTGDQETQYF.

The chain carries TRBV5-4 and TRBJ2-1; D is perhaps TRBD2 (6 bases). There are 16 residues in the CDR3. From germline, CDR1 is SGHNT and CDR2 YYREEE (reference sequence). V was cut by 4 bases and J by 2 bases, with 16 bases left in between. The CDR3 coding sequence is TGTGCCAGCAGCCCCGTGATAGCGGAACCCTACAATGAGCAGTTCTTC. Translation: CASSPVIAEPYNEQFF.

J is TRBJ1-5 and V is TRBV6-1; 9 nucleotides agree with TRBD1. Trimming at V came to 3 bases and at J to 3 bases, leaving 3 bases not matched to a gene. CDR3 length equals 15 residues. The germline gives CDR1 MNHNS, CDR2 SASEGT. CDR3 residues: CASSEEQGANQPQHF. CDR3 in DNA: TGTGCCAGCAGTGAGGAACAGGGGGCCAATCAGCCCCAGCATTTT.